The entry below gives a single T cell receptor (beta chain) sequence along with its context. Its antigen is not yet known. Base qualities are missing; no much larger clone stands one base away. Other DNA sequences from this sample encode an identical CDR3 as well. The trial excluded patients who had a history of autoimmune disease or who were on systemic immunosuppression. Peripheral blood for TCR sequencing was drawn from every dose cohort at baseline, at cycle 4 day 1 and at cycle 7 day 1. Samples came from an open-label, multicenter, first-in-human phase I dose-escalation trial of ivuxolimab. Adults with locally advanced or metastatic melanoma, renal cell carcinoma, hepatocellular carcinoma or head and neck squamous cell carcinoma were enrolled in the trial. CD4+ and CD8+ T cells were sorted separately from peripheral blood before TCR sequencing. This sample is part of a study of OX40 agonist ivuxolimab in advanced cancers. Regarding the complete study: Ivuxolimab was an agonistic, fully human IgG2 monoclonal antibody directed against OX40 (CD134), a costimulatory receptor. Intravenous ivuxolimab was administered to patients every 2 weeks at six dose levels: 0.01, 0.1, 0.3, 1.5, 3 and 10 mg/kg. Among the roughly 50 dose-escalation patients, about 19 had hepatocellular carcinoma, approximately 15 melanoma, 9 renal cell carcinoma and 9 head and neck cancer. The dose-escalation cohort was about 86% male with a mean age of about 54 years, ranging from roughly 20 to 85. Patients were allowed to have had prior anti-PD-1, anti-PD-L1 or anti-CTLA-4 therapy, and approximately 40% of the dose-escalation patients had been treated with checkpoint inhibitors. Three dose-escalation patients achieved partial responses, one with hepatocellular carcinoma and two with cutaneous melanoma. The purpose of peripheral TCRbeta sequencing was to test whether ivuxolimab changed TCR sequence diversity and led to clonal T-cell expansion. The paper describes the monotherapy dose-escalation part (N ≈ 52 patients) of the phase I trial of ivuxolimab. What the research found in general, with its limitations: After ivuxolimab, expanded clones were on average more numerous among CD8+ T cells than among CD4+ T cells. In the 0.1-3.0 mg/kg groups, partial responders were among the patients with the lowest normalized peripheral clonal expansion, particularly in CD8+ T cells. Low levels of normalized T-cell clonal expansion were also shown by some nonresponding patients. The antigen specificity of the clonally expanded peripheral T cells was not determined. At doses of 0.1 to 3.0 mg/kg, clonal expansion of both CD4+ and CD8+ T cells in blood was seen between baseline and week 6.

To sequence the TCRbeta CDR3 region, genomic DNA was isolated from the sorted cells. The immunoSEQ Assay was used for sequencing of TCRbeta CDR3 regions. Sourced from immuneACCESS, this table was stored by TCRdb with only in-frame sequences that have V and J called. A share of the clones is absent; for the studies checked, an unresolved V gene accounts for under half, and the remainder has no known explanation. The sample contains approximately 70,000 clones, roughly nine tenths of them found a single time. The ten largest clones represent more than 0.8% of the sample. V is reduced by 0 bases and J by 6 bases, leaving a spacing of 10 bases between them. The CDR3, cysteine through phenylalanine, is 14 amino acids long. Only CDR3 DNA is held: 42 bases, read in frame from base 1. Looking up the germline V gene yields CDR1 SGDLS and CDR2 YYNGEE.

The chain joins TRBV9 to TRBJ1-5; the D gene is possibly TRBD1, with 6 bases matching. The sequencing here drew on CD4+ or CD8+ T cells sorted from blood, taken in a trial of the OX40 agonist ivuxolimab. The TCR was taken from an adult with an advanced solid tumor such as melanoma, head and neck, liver or kidney cancer. The sequenced DNA: TGTGCCAGCAGCGTAGGAGCAGGGGCTCAGCCCCAGCATTTT. Its protein reads: CASSVGAGAQPQHF. The CDR3, completed at both ends by the reference TRBV9 and TRBJ1-5 genes, gives the full variable domain DSGVTQTPKHLITATGQRVTLRCSPRSGDLSVYWYQQSLDQGLQFLIQYYNGEERAKGNILERFSAQQFPDLHSELNLSSLELGDSALYFCASSVGAGAQPQHFGDGTRLSIL.